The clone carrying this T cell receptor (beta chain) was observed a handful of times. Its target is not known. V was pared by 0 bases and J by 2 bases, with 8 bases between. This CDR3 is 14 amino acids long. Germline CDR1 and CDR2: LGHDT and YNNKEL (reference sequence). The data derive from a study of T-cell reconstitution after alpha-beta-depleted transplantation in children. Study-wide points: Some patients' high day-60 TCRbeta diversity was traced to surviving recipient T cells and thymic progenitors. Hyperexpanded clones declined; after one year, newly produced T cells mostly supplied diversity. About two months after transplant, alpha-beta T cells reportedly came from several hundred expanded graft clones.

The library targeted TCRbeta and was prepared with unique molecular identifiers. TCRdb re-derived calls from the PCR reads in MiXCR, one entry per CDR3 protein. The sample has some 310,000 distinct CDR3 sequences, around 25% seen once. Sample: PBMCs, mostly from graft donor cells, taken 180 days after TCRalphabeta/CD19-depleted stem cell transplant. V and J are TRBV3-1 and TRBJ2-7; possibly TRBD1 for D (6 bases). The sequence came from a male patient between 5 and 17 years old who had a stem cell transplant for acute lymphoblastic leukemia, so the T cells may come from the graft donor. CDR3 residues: CASSQEGGTYEQYF. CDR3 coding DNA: TGTGCCAGCAGCCAAGAAGGGGGAACCTACGAGCAGTACTTC.